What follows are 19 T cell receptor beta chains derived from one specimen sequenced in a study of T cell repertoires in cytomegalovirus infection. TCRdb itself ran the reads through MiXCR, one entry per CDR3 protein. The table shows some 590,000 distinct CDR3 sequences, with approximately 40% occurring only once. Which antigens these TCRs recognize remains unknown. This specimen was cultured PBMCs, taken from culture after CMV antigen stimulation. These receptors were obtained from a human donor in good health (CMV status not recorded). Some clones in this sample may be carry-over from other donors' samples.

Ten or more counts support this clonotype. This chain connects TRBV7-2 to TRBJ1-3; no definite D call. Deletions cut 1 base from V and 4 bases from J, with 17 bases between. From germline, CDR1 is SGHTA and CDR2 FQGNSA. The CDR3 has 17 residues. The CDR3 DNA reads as TGTGCCAGCAGCTTAGTCCCAGTTACCCCCTCCGGAAACACCATATATTTT. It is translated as CASSLVPVTPSGNTIYF.

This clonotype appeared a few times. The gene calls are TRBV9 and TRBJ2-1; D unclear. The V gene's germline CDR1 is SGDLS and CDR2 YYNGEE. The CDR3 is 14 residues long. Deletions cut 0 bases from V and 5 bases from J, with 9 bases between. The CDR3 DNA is TGTGCCAGCAGCGTAGCCCCGAGGAACAATGAGCAGTTCTTC. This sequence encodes CASSVAPRNNEQFF.

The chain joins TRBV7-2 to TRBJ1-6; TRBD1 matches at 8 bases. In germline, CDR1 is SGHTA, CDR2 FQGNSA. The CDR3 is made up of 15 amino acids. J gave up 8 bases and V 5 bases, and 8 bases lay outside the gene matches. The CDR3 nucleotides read TGTGCCAGCAGCGCAAGCGGGACAGGTTATTCACCCCTCCACTTT. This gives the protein CASSASGTGYSPLHF.

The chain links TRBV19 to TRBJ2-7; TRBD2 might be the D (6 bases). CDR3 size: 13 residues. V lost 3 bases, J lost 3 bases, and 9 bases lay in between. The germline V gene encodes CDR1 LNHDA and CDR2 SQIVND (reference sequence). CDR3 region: CASSMVGGYEQYF. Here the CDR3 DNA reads TGTGCCAGTAGTATGGTCGGGGGCTACGAGCAGTACTTC.

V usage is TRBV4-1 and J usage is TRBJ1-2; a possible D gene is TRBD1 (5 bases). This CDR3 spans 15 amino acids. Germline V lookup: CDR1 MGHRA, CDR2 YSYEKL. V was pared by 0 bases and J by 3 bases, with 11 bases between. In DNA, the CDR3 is TGCGCCAGCAGCCAAGAGGGGGGGACCGACTATGGCTACACCTTC. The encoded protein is CASSQEGGTDYGYTF.

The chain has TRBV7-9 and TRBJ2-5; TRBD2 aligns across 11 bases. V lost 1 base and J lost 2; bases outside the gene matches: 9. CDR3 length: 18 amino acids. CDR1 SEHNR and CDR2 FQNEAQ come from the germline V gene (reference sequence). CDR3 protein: CASSLGRVGLAVQETQYF. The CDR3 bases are TGTGCCAGCAGCTTAGGTCGTGTGGGACTAGCGGTACAAGAGACCCAGTACTTC. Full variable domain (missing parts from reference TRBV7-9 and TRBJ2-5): DTGVSQNPRHKITKRGQNVTFRCDPISEHNRLYWYRQTLGQGPEFLTYFQNEAQLEKSRLLSDRFSAERPKGSFSTLEIQRTEQGDSAMYLCASSLGRVGLAVQETQYFGPGTRLLVL.

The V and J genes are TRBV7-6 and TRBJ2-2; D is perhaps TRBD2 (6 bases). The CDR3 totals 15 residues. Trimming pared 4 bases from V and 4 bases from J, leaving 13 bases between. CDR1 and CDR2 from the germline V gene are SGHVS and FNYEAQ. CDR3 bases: TGTGCCAGCAGCTCTATAGCGGCAAGCACCGGGGAGCTGTTTTTT. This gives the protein CASSSIAASTGELFF.

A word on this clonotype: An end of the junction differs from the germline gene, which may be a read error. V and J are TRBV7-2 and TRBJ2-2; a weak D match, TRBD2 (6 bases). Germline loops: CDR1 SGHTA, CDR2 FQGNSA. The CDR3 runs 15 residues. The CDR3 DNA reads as TGTGCCAGCAGCCCCGGCGGGGCGGGGACCGGGGATCTGTTTTTT. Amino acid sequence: CASSPGGAGTGDLFF.

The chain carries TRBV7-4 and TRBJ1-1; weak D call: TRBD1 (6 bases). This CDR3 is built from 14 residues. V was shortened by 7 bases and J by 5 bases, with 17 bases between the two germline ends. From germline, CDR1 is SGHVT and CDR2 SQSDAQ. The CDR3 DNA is TGTGCCAGCACCGGGGGGGGCGCAGGGACTGAAGCTTTCTTT. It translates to CASTGGGAGTEAFF.

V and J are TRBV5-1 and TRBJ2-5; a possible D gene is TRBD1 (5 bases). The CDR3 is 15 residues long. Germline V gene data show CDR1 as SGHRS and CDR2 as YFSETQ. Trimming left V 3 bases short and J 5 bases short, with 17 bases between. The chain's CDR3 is CASSYGHRGGETQYF. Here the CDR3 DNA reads TGCGCCAGCAGCTACGGACACCGAGGTGGGGAGACCCAGTACTTC.

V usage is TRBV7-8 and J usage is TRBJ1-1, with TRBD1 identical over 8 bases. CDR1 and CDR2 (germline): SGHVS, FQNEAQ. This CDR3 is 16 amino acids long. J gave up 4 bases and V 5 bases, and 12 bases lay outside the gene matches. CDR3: CASSAAQGALGTEAFF. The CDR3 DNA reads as TGTGCCAGCAGCGCTGCCCAGGGGGCGCTTGGCACTGAAGCTTTCTTT.

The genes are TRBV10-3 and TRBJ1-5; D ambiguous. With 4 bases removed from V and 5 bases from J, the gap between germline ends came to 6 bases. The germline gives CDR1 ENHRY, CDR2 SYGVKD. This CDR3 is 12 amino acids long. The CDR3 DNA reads TGTGCCATCAGTGGGCCCGATCAGCCCCAGCATTTT. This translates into CAISGPDQPQHF.

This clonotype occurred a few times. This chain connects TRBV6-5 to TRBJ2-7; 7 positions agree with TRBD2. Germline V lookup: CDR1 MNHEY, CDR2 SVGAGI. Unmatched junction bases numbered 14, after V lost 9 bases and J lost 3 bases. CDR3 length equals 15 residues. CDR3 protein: CASTDPASGFYEQYF. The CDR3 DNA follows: TGTGCCAGTACCGACCCTGCTAGCGGTTTCTACGAGCAGTACTTC.

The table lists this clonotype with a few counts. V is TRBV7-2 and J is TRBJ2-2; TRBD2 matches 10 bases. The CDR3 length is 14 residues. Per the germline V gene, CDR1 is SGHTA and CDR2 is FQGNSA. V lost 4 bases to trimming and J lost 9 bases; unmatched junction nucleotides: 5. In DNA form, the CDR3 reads TGTGCCAGCAGCTATAGCGGGAGGAGTCGGGAGCTGTTTTTT. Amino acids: CASSYSGRSRELFF.

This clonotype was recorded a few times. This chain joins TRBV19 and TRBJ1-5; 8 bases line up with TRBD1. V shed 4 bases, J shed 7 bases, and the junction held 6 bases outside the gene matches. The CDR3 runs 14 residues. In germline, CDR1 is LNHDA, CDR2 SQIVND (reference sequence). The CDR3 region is CASSTTGDEQPQHF. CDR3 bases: TGTGCCAGTAGTACGACAGGGGACGAACAGCCCCAGCATTTT.

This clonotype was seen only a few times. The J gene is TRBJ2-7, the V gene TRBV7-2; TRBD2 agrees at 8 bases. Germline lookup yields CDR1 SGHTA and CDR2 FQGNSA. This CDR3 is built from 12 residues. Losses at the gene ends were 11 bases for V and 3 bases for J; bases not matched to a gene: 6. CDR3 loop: CASTSVFYEQYF. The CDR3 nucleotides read TGTGCCTCGACTAGCGTATTCTACGAGCAGTACTTC.

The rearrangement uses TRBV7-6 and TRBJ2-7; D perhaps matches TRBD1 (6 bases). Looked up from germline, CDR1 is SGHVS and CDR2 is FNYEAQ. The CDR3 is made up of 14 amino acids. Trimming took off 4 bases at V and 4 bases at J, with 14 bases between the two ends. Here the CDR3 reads CASSSRGRGYEQYF. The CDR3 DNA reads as TGTGCCAGCAGCTCCCGGGGAAGGGGGTACGAGCAGTACTTC. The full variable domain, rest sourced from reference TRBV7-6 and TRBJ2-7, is GAGVSQSPRYKVTKRGQDVALRCDPISGHVSLYWYRQALGQGPEFLTYFNYEAQQDKSGLPNDRFSAERPEGSISTLTIQRTEQRDSAMYRCASSSRGRGYEQYFGPGTRLTVT.

CDR3 nucleotide sequence: TGTGCCAGCAGCGACCCGGGACTTGTCGAAACAGATACGCAGTATTTT. Encoded protein: CASSDPGLVETDTQYF. The rearrangement uses TRBV11-2 and TRBJ2-3; maybe TRBD2 (6 bases). The CDR3 runs 16 residues. Germline V CDR1 and CDR2: SGHAT, FQNNGV. Trimming took off 5 bases at V and 3 bases at J, with 18 bases between the two ends. The complete variable domain, with remaining parts taken from reference TRBV11-2 and TRBJ2-3, reads EAGVAQSPRYKIIEKRQSVAFWCNPISGHATLYWYQQILGQGPKLLIQFQNNGVVDDSQLPKDRFSAERLKGVDSTLKIQPAKLEDSAVYLCASSDPGLVETDTQYFGPGTRLTVL.

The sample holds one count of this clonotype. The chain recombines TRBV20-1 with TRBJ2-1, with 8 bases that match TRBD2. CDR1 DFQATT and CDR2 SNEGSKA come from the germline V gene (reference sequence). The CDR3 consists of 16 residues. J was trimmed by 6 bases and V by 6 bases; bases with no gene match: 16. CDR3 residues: CSANLPLAGTLNEQFF. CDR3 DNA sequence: TGCAGTGCCAACCTACCGCTAGCGGGTACCCTCAATGAGCAGTTCTTC.